Each of the 2 T cell receptor beta chains below was sequenced from the same sample in a study of T cell clones after liver transplantation. Data came from immunoSEQ multiplex PCR; TCRdb stores just in-frame clones and leaves some out. The profile shows roughly 51,000 clones, 70% to 75% of them singletons. Sample: CD4+ T cells from blood, taken approximately 52 months after liver transplant. Source of these receptors: a human patient who received a liver transplant. Certain T cells may be donor cells from the graft.

V gene TRBV5-5 combines with J gene TRBJ2-5, with D perhaps matching TRBD2 (6 bases). Trimming took 2 bases from V and 9 from J, leaving 14 bases between them. The CDR3 loop spans 13 amino acids. From germline, CDR1 is SGHKS and CDR2 YYEKEE (reference sequence). In DNA form, the CDR3 reads TGTGCCAGCAGCTTTGAGGTATCGGGAGCCCAGTACTTC. Its translation: CASSFEVSGAQYF. The complete variable domain, with remaining parts taken from reference TRBV5-5 and TRBJ2-5, reads DAGVTQSPTHLIKTRGQQVTLRCSPISGHKSVSWYQQVLGQGPQFIFQYYEKEERGRGNFPDRFSARQFPNYSSELNVNALLLGDSALYLCASSFEVSGAQYFGPGTRLLVL.

This clone was found a few times. This rearrangement joins TRBV25-1 to TRBJ2-7, with TRBD2 as a possible D gene (5 bases). The germline V gene has CDR1 MGHDK and CDR2 SYGVNS. The CDR3 contains 13 residues. Trimming stripped 3 bases from V and 8 bases from J, with 14 bases between. Written as DNA, the CDR3 is TGTGCCAGCAGTGACCCAGGAGGTATCAAGCAGTACTTC. This sequence encodes CASSDPGGIKQYF.